This TCR beta chain was recorded in a study of T cells in Graves' hyperthyroidism and ophthalmopathy. Stable hyperthyroidism: no ophthalmopathy progression over 18 months of follow-up. The patients, who ranged from 18 to 65 in age, presented with newly diagnosed hyperthyroidism lasting under 2 months. Uncontrolled infection, other autoimmune disease, pregnancy or lactation led to exclusion. More than 8 ml fresh peripheral blood yielded the PBMCs. Amplification yielded TCR beta CDR3 regions, with RNA transcripts as the source. The HTBI set primed first-round TCR CDR3 RT-PCR. TCRdb reanalysed the multiplex PCR reads using MiXCR and keeps one entry per CDR3 protein. The table has approximately 480,000 distinct CDR3 sequences, less than 25% seen once; the top ten hold 26%. This clonotype has ten or more counts. Sequencing used blood. This sequence was found in a man between 18 and 29 years old with Graves' hyperthyroidism.

CDR3 loop: CASRVEIVAEAFF. The CDR3 nucleotides are TGTGCCAGCAGGGTCGAGATTGTGGCTGAAGCTTTCTTT. The gene calls are TRBV6-5 and TRBJ1-1; D is unresolved. The CDR3 is 13 residues long. V lost 6 bases and J 6 bases, leaving 14 bases between the germline ends. Germline V lookup: CDR1 MNHEY, CDR2 SVGAGI.